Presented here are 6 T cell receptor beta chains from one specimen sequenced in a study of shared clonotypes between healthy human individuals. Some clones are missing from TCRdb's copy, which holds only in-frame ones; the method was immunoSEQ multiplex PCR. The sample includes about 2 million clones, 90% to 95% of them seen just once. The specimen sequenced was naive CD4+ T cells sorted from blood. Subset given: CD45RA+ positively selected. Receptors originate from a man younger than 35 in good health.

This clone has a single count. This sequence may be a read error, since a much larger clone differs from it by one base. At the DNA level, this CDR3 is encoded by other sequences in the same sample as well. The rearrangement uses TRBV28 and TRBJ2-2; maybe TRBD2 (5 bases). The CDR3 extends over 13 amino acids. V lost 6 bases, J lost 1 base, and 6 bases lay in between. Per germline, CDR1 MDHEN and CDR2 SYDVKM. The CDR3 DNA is TGTGCCAGCAGCGAGGGGAACACCGGGGAGCTGTTTTTT. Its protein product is CASSEGNTGELFF.

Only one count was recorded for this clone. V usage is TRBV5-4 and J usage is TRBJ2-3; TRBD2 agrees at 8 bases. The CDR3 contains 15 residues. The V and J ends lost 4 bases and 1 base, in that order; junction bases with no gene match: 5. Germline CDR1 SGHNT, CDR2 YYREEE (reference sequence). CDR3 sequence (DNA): TGTGCCAGCAGCCCGACTAGCGAGCGCACAGATACGCAGTATTTT. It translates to CASSPTSERTDTQYF.

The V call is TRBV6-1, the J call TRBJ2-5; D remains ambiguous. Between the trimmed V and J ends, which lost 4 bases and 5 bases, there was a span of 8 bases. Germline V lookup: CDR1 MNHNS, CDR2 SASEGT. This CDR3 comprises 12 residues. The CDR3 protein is CASSGLEETQYF. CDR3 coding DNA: TGTGCCAGCAGTGGCTTAGAGGAGACCCAGTACTTC.

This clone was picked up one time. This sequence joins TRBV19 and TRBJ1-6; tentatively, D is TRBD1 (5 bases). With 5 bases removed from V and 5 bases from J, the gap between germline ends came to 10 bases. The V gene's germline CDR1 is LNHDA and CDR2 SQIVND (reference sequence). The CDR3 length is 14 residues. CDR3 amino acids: CASSWDGNNSPLHF. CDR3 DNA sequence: TGTGCCAGTAGTTGGGACGGTAATAATTCACCCCTCCACTTT.

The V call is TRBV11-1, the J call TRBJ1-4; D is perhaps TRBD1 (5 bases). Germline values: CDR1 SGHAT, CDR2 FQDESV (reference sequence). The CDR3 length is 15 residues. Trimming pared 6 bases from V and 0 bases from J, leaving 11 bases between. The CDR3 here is CASSMGQATNEKLFF. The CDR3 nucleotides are TGTGCCAGCAGTATGGGGCAAGCAACTAATGAAAAACTGTTTTTT.

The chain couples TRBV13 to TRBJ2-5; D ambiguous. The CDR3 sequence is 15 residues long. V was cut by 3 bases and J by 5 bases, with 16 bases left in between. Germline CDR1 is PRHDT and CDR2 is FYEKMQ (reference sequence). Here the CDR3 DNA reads TGTGCCAGCAGCTTTTGGCTGAAGCCCGGGGAGACCCAGTACTTC. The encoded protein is CASSFWLKPGETQYF.